The entry below describes one T cell receptor beta chain. Its specificity is not known. V was clipped by 4 bases and J by 0 bases, with 9 bases between them. Germline V gene data show CDR1 as MNHEY and CDR2 as SVGAGI. This CDR3 contains 14 residues. This sample's time point: week 11, during vaccination. The investigators gave 300 ug of mutant IDH1 20-mer peptide in each vaccine dose, together with topical imiquimod. The data belong to a study of a mutant IDH1 vaccine in newly diagnosed glioma. Study context: Therapy received beforehand was radiotherapy, temozolomide, or both, with most patients given both.

The assay was immunoSEQ multiplex PCR, and TCRdb's table has in-frame clones only and misses some. The sample shows tens of thousands of clones, less than 85% of them seen only once. The chain uses TRBV6-5 and TRBJ1-2; no clear D gene. Sequenced here: PBMCs, sampled from a glioma patient whose treatment included an IDH1 peptide vaccine. The receptor was derived from a woman aged 50 to 60 with glioma. CDR3 loop: CASSSLSANYGYTF. The CDR3 nucleotides read TGTGCCAGCAGTTCCCTGTCGGCTAACTATGGCTACACCTTC.